This T cell receptor (beta chain) emerged from a study of blood T cell repertoires in COVID-19. The overall study: Acute and convalescent COVID-19 samples came from the United States, Italy and Spain. Sample material is recorded as cDNA or gDNA derived from T cells, B-cell-depleted T cells, or PBMCs.

The CDR3 extends over 15 amino acids. The V gene's germline CDR1 is LGHNA and CDR2 YNFKEQ. Trimming removed 4 bases from V and 2 bases from J, with 15 bases in between. In the original processing: Amplification with reference gene primers provided the estimates of nucleated cell counts. TCRdb's table, derived via immunoSEQ multiplex PCR, lists solely in-frame clones and lacks some. V and J calls and clone size are as listed in that table; D and trimming were resolved from the DNA. This sample yields around 69,000 clones, of which roughly nine tenths are seen a single time; less than 5.5% belongs to the top ten.

The rearrangement links TRBV4-2 to TRBJ2-7; D might be TRBD2 (7 bases). The origin of this receptor is a woman aged 45-65 years with active COVID-19. The specimen was peripheral blood. Here the CDR3 DNA reads TGTGCCAGCAGCCCCGGGGCGGGGGCCACCTACGAGCAGTACTTC. This gives the protein CASSPGAGATYEQYF.